These T cell receptor beta chains were read from a single sample in a study of OX40 agonist ivuxolimab in advanced cancers. The assay was immunoSEQ multiplex PCR, and TCRdb's table has in-frame clones only and misses some. The table lists about 62,000 clones, 80% to 95% of them singletons, with about an eighth in the top ten. The sample in question was CD4+ or CD8+ T cells sorted from blood, obtained in a trial of the OX40 agonist ivuxolimab. The receptor set was obtained from an adult with an advanced solid tumor such as melanoma, head and neck, liver or kidney cancer. Both conserved end residues are part of each CDR3. A D gene is named only where the DNA matches it firmly. Clone size is stated in some rows and not others, as once, few, many or a class when expanded.

D gene	V gene	J gene	clone size	CDR3 protein	CDR3 DNA
NA	TRBV27	TRBJ2-1	NA	CASSLGVIGSEQFF	TGTGCCAGCAGTTTAGGGGTAATCGGGAGCGAGCAGTTCTTC
NA	TRBV7-9	TRBJ1-5	NA	CASSPGGHLDQPQHF	TGTGCCAGCAGCCCCGGGGGGCACCTGGATCAGCCCCAGCATTTT
NA	TRBV7-6	TRBJ2-6	NA	CASSLVPFPSSGANVLTF	TGTGCCAGCAGCTTAGTCCCATTCCCTAGCTCTGGGGCCAACGTCCTGACTTTC
TRBD1	TRBV10-3	TRBJ1-1	few	CAARGVNTEAFF	TGTGCCGCCAGGGGGGTGAACACTGAAGCTTTCTTT
NA	TRBV6-5	TRBJ2-2	NA	CASSFLGELFF	TGTGCCAGCAGTTTCTTGGGGGAGCTGTTTTTT
NA	TRBV6-1	TRBJ2-7	few	CASSEEGTSSYEQYF	TGTGCCAGCAGTGAAGAGGGGACGAGCTCCTACGAGCAGTACTTC
NA	TRBV18	TRBJ2-1	NA	CASSPPTSYNEQFF	TGTGCCAGCTCACCACCAACCTCCTACAATGAGCAGTTCTTC
NA	TRBV14	TRBJ2-1	NA	CASSQRQTEQFF	TGTGCCAGCAGCCAACGACAGACTGAGCAGTTCTTC
NA	TRBV14	TRBJ1-2	once	CASSQVVRDMDYGYTF	TGTGCCAGCAGCCAAGTAGTACGGGACATGGACTATGGCTACACCTTC
TRBD1	TRBV5-4	TRBJ1-1	NA	CASSSMGDRNTEAFF	TGTGCCAGCAGCTCGATGGGGGACAGGAACACTGAAGCTTTCTTT
NA	TRBV5-1	TRBJ2-1	NA	CASSLGGARTVSYNEQFF	TGCGCCAGCAGCTTGGGAGGCGCCAGGACGGTCTCCTACAATGAGCAGTTCTTC
TRBD1	TRBV5-4	TRBJ2-7	once	CASNLDRGYEQYF	TGTGCCAGCAACTTAGACAGGGGGTACGAGCAGTACTTC
TRBD2	TRBV9	TRBJ2-3	NA	CASSVGSSGRTDTQYF	TGTGCCAGCAGCGTAGGGTCTAGCGGGAGAACAGATACGCAGTATTTT
NA	TRBV7-6	TRBJ2-5	NA	CASSLWATEETQYF	TGTGCCAGCAGCTTATGGGCTACAGAAGAGACCCAGTACTTC
TRBD1	TRBV13	TRBJ2-5	NA	CASSGGQGETQYF	TGTGCCAGCAGCGGCGGACAGGGCGAGACCCAGTACTTC
NA	TRBV7-2	TRBJ1-2	NA	CASSFPLRGGGYTF	TGTGCCAGCAGCTTTCCTTTACGGGGCGGTGGCTACACCTTC
NA	TRBV6-6	TRBJ1-2	NA	CASSYSGSAGKGYTF	TGTGCCAGCAGTTACTCAGGTTCGGCGGGGAAAGGCTACACCTTC